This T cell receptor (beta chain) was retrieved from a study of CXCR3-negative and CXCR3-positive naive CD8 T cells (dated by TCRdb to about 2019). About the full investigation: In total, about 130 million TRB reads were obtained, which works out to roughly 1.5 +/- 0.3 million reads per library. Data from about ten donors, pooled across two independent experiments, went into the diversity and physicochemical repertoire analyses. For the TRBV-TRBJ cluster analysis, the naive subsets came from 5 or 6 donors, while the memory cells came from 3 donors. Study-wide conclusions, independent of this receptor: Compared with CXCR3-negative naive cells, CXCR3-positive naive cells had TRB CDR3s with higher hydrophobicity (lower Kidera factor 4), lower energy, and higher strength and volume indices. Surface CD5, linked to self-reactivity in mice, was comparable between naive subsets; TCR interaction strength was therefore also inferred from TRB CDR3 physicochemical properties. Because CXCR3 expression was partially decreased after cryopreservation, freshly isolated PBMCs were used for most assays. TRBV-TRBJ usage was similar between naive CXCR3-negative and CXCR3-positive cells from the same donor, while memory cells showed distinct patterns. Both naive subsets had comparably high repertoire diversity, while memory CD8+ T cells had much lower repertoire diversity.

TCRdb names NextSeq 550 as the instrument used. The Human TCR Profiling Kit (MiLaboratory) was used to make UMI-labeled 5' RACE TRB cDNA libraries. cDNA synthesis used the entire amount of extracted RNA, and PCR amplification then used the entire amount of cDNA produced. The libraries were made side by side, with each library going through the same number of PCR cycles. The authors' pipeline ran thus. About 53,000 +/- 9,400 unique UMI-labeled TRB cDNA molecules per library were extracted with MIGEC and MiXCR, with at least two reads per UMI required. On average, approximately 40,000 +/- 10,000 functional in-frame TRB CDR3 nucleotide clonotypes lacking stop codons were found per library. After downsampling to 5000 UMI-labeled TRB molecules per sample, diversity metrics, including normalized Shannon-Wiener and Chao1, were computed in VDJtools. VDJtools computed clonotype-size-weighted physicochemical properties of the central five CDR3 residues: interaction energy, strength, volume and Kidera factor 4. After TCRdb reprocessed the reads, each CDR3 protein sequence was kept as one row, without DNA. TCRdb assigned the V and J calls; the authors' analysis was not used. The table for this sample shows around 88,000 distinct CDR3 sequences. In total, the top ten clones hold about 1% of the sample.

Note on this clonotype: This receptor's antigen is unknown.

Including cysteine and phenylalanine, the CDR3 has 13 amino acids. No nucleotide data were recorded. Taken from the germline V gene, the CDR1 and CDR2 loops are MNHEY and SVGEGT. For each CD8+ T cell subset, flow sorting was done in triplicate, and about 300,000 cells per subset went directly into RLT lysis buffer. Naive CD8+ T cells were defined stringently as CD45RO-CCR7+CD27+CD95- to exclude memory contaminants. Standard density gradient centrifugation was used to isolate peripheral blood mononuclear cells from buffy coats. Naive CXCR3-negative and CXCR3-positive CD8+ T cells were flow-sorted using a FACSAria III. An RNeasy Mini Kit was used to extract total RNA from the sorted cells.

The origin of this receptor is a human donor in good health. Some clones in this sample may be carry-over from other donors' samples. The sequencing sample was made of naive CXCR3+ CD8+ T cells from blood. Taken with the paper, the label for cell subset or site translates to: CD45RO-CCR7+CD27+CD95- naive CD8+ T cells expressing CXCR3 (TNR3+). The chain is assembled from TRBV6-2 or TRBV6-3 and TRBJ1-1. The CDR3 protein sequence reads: CASYSQRNTEAFF.